Listed here are 5 T cell receptor beta chains from one sample, sequenced in a study of CD8+CD57+ T cells in acquired aplastic anemia (dated by TCRdb to between 2017 and 2018). Instrument used: Illumina HiSeq 2000. TCR beta VDJ combination and CDR3 sequence profiling used genomic DNA as the template. TCRdb reworked the public reads: Q25 trimming with fastp, MiXCR clone assembly, productive beta chains retained. Rows are combined by CDR3 protein, so each entry shows the most common genes and DNA. The sample includes 180,000 or so distinct CDR3 sequences, with 45% to 55% observed a single time. The leading ten clones occupy roughly 1.2% of the sample. Expansion of CD8+CD57+ cells had been shown by flow cytometry in the patients chosen for sequencing. Sequencing was done on a sample of sorted CD4+, CD8+, or CD8+CD57+ T cells (not recorded which) from PBMCs. All receptors derive from a human donor with aplastic anemia.

The rearrangement uses TRBV24-1 and TRBJ2-1; 14 bases are shared with TRBD2. CDR3 size: 16 residues. V dropped 4 bases and J dropped 9; count of bases not matched to a gene: 7. Germline values: CDR1 KGHDR, CDR2 SFDVKD. CDR3 sequence reads: CATSENSGTSGGEQFF. CDR3 in DNA: TGTGCCACCAGTGAGAACTCCGGGACTAGCGGGGGTGAGCAGTTCTTC.

The chain is built from TRBV7-9 and TRBJ1-2; 8 nucleotides agree with TRBD1. This CDR3 contains 15 residues. CDR1 is SEHNR, CDR2 FQNEAQ, per germline (reference sequence). V lost 5 bases and J lost 4; bases outside the gene matches: 9. The CDR3 is CASSLPQGVSYGYTF. The CDR3 bases are TGTGCCAGCAGCCTCCCACAGGGGGTGAGCTATGGCTACACCTTC.

This chain joins TRBV2 and TRBJ2-1; TRBD1 matches 7 bases. V lost 7 bases to trimming and J lost 10 bases; unmatched junction nucleotides: 13. Germline V gene lookup returns CDR1 SNHLY and CDR2 FYNNEI. This CDR3 has 14 amino acids. The CDR3 coding sequence is TGTGCCAGCAATAGGCAGGGGGATCGAGGCGAGCAGTTCTTC. This sequence encodes CASNRQGDRGEQFF.

In the case of this clonotype: A junction end diverges from the germline sequence, so it may reflect a read error. The chain links TRBV7-6 to TRBJ2-1; possible D gene TRBD1, 6 bases. The germline V gene encodes CDR1 SGHVS and CDR2 FNYEAQ. There are 19 residues in the CDR3. DNA of the CDR3: TGTGCCGGCAGCTTAACAGGGTCCCCGGGACAAGGCCCGATCAATGAGCAGTTCTTC. Residues: CAGSLTGSPGQGPINEQFF.

V and J are TRBV20-1 and TRBJ1-3, with D unclear. Germline CDR1 is DFQATT and CDR2 is SNEGSKA (reference sequence). The V end was cut by 6 bases, the J end by 3 bases, with 9 bases between. This CDR3 comprises 12 residues. CDR3 bases: TGCAGTGCCTCAGCGTTTGGAAACACCATATATTTT. This encodes CSASAFGNTIYF.